The 18 T cell receptor beta chains below were found in one sample sequenced in a study of beta chain features in type 1 diabetes. The study's findings and limits: Moderate but significant shortening of TCRB CDR3s was recorded in all four CD4+ subsets from Type 1 diabetes patients.

Expressed TCRB transcripts were sequenced because the isolated RNA had all been reverse transcribed beforehand. The repertoire was sequenced with immunoSEQ multiplex PCR; TCRdb's copy has only in-frame clones and lacks some. The sample carries about 650,000 clones, around 11% recorded once. These receptors have no known antigen. The sample was naive CD4+ T cells from blood. Every receptor here comes from a man between 25 and 39 years old with type 1 diabetes.

This chain links TRBV7-2 with TRBJ2-2; maybe TRBD2 (6 bases). The V gene's germline CDR1 is SGHTA and CDR2 FQGNSA. V was trimmed by 10 bases and J by 1 base, leaving 19 bases between them. This CDR3 has 16 amino acids. CDR3 sequence reads: CANPARAAGNTGELFF. The CDR3 coding sequence is TGTGCCAACCCCGCACGGGCAGCGGGGAACACCGGGGAGCTGTTTTTT.

The rearrangement joins TRBV5-1 to TRBJ1-6, with 7 bases identical to TRBD1. After removal of 4 bases from V and 9 bases from J, the junction contained 7 bases not matched to a gene. The germline gives CDR1 SGHRS, CDR2 YFSETQ. The CDR3 contains 14 residues. The CDR3 loop reads CASSTNRGSSPLHF. The CDR3 region has the DNA TGCGCCAGCAGCACCAACAGGGGATCTTCACCCCTCCACTTT. The entire variable domain, with the rest obtained from reference TRBV5-1 and TRBJ1-6, is as follows: KAGVTQTPRYLIKTRGQQVTLSCSPISGHRSVSWYQQTPGQGLQFLFEYFSETQRNKGNFPGRFSGRQFSNSRSEMNVSTLELGDSALYLCASSTNRGSSPLHFGNGTRLTVT.

The chain links TRBV11-2 to TRBJ2-3; 10 positions agree with TRBD2. The germline CDR1 and CDR2 sequences are SGHAT and FQNNGV. With 4 bases clipped from V and 2 bases from J, the junction kept 3 bases outside the gene matches. The CDR3 contains 15 residues. The CDR3 protein is CASSSGLANTDTQYF. The CDR3 coding sequence is TGTGCCAGCAGCTCGGGACTAGCGAACACAGATACGCAGTATTTT.

This chain joins TRBV10-3 and TRBJ1-5; no definite D call. V was clipped by 3 bases and J by 6 bases, with 15 bases between them. CDR3 size: 15 residues. The germline V gene encodes CDR1 ENHRY and CDR2 SYGVKD. CDR3 sequence: CAISDGLTESQPQHF. CDR3 DNA sequence: TGTGCCATCAGTGATGGGTTGACCGAGAGTCAGCCCCAGCATTTT.

The rearrangement links TRBV7-9 to TRBJ2-3; 8 positions agree with TRBD1. The germline V gene has CDR1 SEHNR and CDR2 FQNEAQ (reference sequence). The CDR3 contains 13 residues. With V trimmed by 3 bases and J by 5 bases, 1 base remained unmatched. The CDR3 sequence: CASSLTGEDTQYF. In nucleotides, the CDR3 is TGTGCCAGCAGCTTGACAGGGGAAGATACGCAGTATTTT.

This chain uses TRBV25-1 with TRBJ2-3, with 7 bases matching TRBD1. The germline CDR1 and CDR2 sequences are MGHDK and SYGVNS. Trimming cost V 1 base and J 1 base; bases outside gene matches: 2. The CDR3 covers 15 residues. The CDR3 DNA is TGTGCCAGCAGTGAATCGGGGACAGGCACAGATACGCAGTATTTT. It specifies CASSESGTGTDTQYF.

This clone came up a few times. CDR3 in DNA: TGTGCCAGCAGCTTCGCAGGTGCGGGAATAAATGAGCAGTTCTTC. Translated: CASSFAGAGINEQFF. The chain joins TRBV7-2 to TRBJ2-1; a weak D match, TRBD2 (6 bases). The CDR3 runs 15 residues. V was trimmed by 3 bases and J by 7 bases, leaving 16 bases between them. CDR1 and CDR2 from the germline V gene are SGHTA and FQGNSA.

This clone was seen only a few times. The chain employs TRBV5-1 and TRBJ2-1, with TRBD1 as a possible D gene (6 bases). The CDR3 has 14 amino acids. The germline CDR1 and CDR2 sequences are SGHRS and YFSETQ. With 0 bases removed from V and 3 bases from J, the gap between germline ends came to 7 bases. CDR3 DNA sequence: TGCGCCAGCAGCTTGGACAGGGTCTACAATGAGCAGTTCTTC. This codes for CASSLDRVYNEQFF.

There are a few counts of this clone. The chain links TRBV5-1 to TRBJ2-1, with 8 bases identical to TRBD2. The CDR3 covers 17 residues. Germline lookup yields CDR1 SGHRS and CDR2 YFSETQ. The V and J ends lost 9 bases and 0 bases, in that order; junction bases with no gene match: 14. The CDR3 nucleotides read TGCGCCACTTCCATCGGAGCGGGGGAGAGCTCCTACAATGAGCAGTTCTTC. Amino acids: CATSIGAGESSYNEQFF. Drawing the rest from reference TRBV5-1 and TRBJ2-1, the complete variable domain is KAGVTQTPRYLIKTRGQQVTLSCSPISGHRSVSWYQQTPGQGLQFLFEYFSETQRNKGNFPGRFSGRQFSNSRSEMNVSTLELGDSALYLCATSIGAGESSYNEQFFGPGTRLTVL.

The chain links TRBV5-1 to TRBJ2-3; D is ambiguous. Germline V gene lookup returns CDR1 SGHRS and CDR2 YFSETQ. The V gene lost 0 bases and the J gene lost 4 bases, with 3 bases spanning the gap. The CDR3 sequence is 12 residues long. The CDR3 coding sequence is TGCGCCAGCAGCTTGGACTCAGATACGCAGTATTTT. It translates to CASSLDSDTQYF.

This rearrangement joins TRBV5-8 to TRBJ2-3; D remains ambiguous. Germline-derived CDR1 and CDR2 are SGHTS and YDEGEE. The CDR3 runs 13 residues. The germline V and J ends were trimmed by 4 bases and 0 bases, with 6 bases remaining between them. CDR3 protein: CASSLTSTDTQYF. Written as DNA, the CDR3 is TGTGCCAGCAGCCTGACTAGCACAGATACGCAGTATTTT.

V usage is TRBV5-1 and J usage is TRBJ2-7; tentatively, D is TRBD2 (6 bases). CDR3 length: 16 residues. Germline V lookup: CDR1 SGHRS, CDR2 YFSETQ. Trimming removed 1 base at V and 3 bases at J, with 17 bases between. The CDR3 protein is CASSLLRGASYYEQYF. The CDR3 bases are TGCGCCAGCAGCTTGTTGCGGGGAGCCTCATACTACGAGCAGTACTTC.

This chain links TRBV5-1 with TRBJ2-7, with D possibly being TRBD1 or TRBD2 (5 bases each). Trimming pared 0 bases from V and 2 bases from J, leaving 15 bases between. In germline, CDR1 is SGHRS, CDR2 YFSETQ. The CDR3 extends over 16 amino acids. CDR3 loop: CASSLVSGRGPYEQYF. In DNA form, the CDR3 reads TGCGCCAGCAGCTTGGTATCGGGAAGGGGTCCCTACGAGCAGTACTTC.

The sample holds a few counts of this clone. The chain has TRBV7-2 and TRBJ2-3, with 8 bases identical to TRBD2. The V segment lost 1 base and the J segment 2 bases; nucleotides outside the gene matches: 5. CDR1 and CDR2 from the germline V gene are SGHTA and FQGNSA. The CDR3 is made up of 16 amino acids. The CDR3 sequence: CASSLVSGAHTDTQYF. The CDR3 bases are TGTGCCAGCAGCTTAGTTAGCGGGGCACACACAGATACGCAGTATTTT.

In its sample, this clone was seen a few times. The sample holds other DNA sequences that translate to the same CDR3. The genes are TRBV7-9 and TRBJ2-5, with 8 bases identical to TRBD2. Germline CDR1 is SEHNR and CDR2 is FQNEAQ (reference sequence). This CDR3 region has 15 residues. V gave up 3 bases and J gave up 1 base; unmatched junction bases: 4. CDR3 region: CASSLGTSGQETQYF. In nucleotides, the CDR3 is TGTGCCAGCAGCTTGGGTACTAGCGGCCAAGAGACCCAGTACTTC. The variable domain in full, with the rest retrieved from reference TRBV7-9 and TRBJ2-5, is DTGVSQNPRHKITKRGQNVTFRCDPISEHNRLYWYRQTLGQGPEFLTYFQNEAQLEKSRLLSDRFSAERPKGSFSTLEIQRTEQGDSAMYLCASSLGTSGQETQYFGPGTRLLVL.

The genes are TRBV5-1 and TRBJ2-1; D unclear. This CDR3 is 16 amino acids long. Germline V CDR1 and CDR2: SGHRS, YFSETQ. V lost 5 bases and J lost 9, with 24 bases in between. This chain's CDR3 is CASRAEGSRTTGEQFF. In nucleotides, the CDR3 is TGCGCCAGCAGGGCCGAAGGCTCAAGGACGACCGGTGAGCAGTTCTTC. Filled out from reference TRBV5-1 and TRBJ2-1, the complete variable domain reads KAGVTQTPRYLIKTRGQQVTLSCSPISGHRSVSWYQQTPGQGLQFLFEYFSETQRNKGNFPGRFSGRQFSNSRSEMNVSTLELGDSALYLCASRAEGSRTTGEQFFGPGTRLTVL.

This clone appeared a few times. The chain combines TRBV7-9 with TRBJ2-6; TRBD1 might be the D (5 bases). The CDR3 is 16 residues long. Trimming cost V 5 bases and J 1 base, with 12 bases left between them. CDR1 SEHNR and CDR2 FQNEAQ come from the germline V gene (reference sequence). CDR3 nucleotide sequence: TGTGCCAGCAGCCTTATCTCAGGGTCTGGGGCCAACGTCCTGACTTTC. Its translation: CASSLISGSGANVLTF.

This clone was seen more than once but under ten times. The V and J genes are TRBV7-9 and TRBJ1-4; D call uncertain. The CDR3 covers 16 residues. V was clipped by 1 base and J by 0 bases, with 9 bases between them. From germline, CDR1 is SEHNR and CDR2 FQNEAQ (reference sequence). The CDR3 here is CASSLGLGATNEKLFF. The CDR3 nucleotides read TGTGCCAGCAGCTTAGGTCTCGGCGCAACTAATGAAAAACTGTTTTTT.